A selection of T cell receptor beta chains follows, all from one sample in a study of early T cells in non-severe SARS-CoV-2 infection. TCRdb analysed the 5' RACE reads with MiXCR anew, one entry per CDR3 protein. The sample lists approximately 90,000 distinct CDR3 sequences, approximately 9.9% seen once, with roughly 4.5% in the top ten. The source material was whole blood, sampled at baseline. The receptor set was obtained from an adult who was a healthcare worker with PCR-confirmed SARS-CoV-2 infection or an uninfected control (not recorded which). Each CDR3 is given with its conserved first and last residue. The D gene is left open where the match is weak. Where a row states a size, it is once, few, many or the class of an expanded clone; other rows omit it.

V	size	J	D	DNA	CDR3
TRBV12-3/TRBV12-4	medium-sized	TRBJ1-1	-	TGTGCCAGCGGGATGAGGACTGAAGCTTTCTTT	CASGMRTEAFF
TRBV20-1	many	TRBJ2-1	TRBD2	TGCAGTGCTAGATACAGCGGGAGAACTGATGAGCAGTTCTTC	CSARYSGRTDEQFF
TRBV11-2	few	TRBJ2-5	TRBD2	TGTGCCAGCAGCTTAGGCGGGAGGGAGGAGACCCAGTACTTC	CASSLGGREETQYF
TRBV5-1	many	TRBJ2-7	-	TGCGCCAGCAGCTTGGCGAGTCAATACGAGCAGTACTTC	CASSLASQYEQYF
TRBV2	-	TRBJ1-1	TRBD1	TGTGCCAGCAAACAGGGGGCGAACACTGAAGCTTTCTTT	CASKQGANTEAFF
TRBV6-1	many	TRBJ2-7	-	TGTGCCAGCAGTCCGAGTCCCGCCTACGAGCAGTACTTC	CASSPSPAYEQYF
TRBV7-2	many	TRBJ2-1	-	TGTGCCAGCAGCTTAGAGCATGGATACAATGAGCAGTTCTTC	CASSLEHGYNEQFF
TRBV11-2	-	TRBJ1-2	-	TGTGCCAGCAGCTTAGGCGGGGGGCTAGGCCCCTCTTATGGCTACACCTTC	CASSLGGGLGPSYGYTF
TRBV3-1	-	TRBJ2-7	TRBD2	TGTGCCAGCAGCCCACGGGGGGACGAGCAGTACTTC	CASSPRGDEQYF
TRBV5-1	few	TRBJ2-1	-	TGCGCCAGCAGCTCTCGGGCGGGCCGTTCCTACAATGAGCAGTTCTTC	CASSSRAGRSYNEQFF
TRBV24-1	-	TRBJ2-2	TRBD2	TGTGCCACCAGTGATCCAAGGGCAAGCGGGAGTGTCACCGGGGAGCTGTTTTTT	CATSDPRASGSVTGELFF
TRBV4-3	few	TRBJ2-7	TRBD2	TGCGCCAGCAGCGACGTAGCGGGACTCTACGAGCAGTACTTC	CASSDVAGLYEQYF
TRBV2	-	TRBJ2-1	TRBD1	TGTGCCAGCATGCGAGCAGGGGGCCTCTCCTACAATGAGCAGTTCTTC	CASMRAGGLSYNEQFF
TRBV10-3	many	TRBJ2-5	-	TGTGCCACGGGGGACGGGCGGCAGACCCAGTACTTC	CATGDGRQTQYF